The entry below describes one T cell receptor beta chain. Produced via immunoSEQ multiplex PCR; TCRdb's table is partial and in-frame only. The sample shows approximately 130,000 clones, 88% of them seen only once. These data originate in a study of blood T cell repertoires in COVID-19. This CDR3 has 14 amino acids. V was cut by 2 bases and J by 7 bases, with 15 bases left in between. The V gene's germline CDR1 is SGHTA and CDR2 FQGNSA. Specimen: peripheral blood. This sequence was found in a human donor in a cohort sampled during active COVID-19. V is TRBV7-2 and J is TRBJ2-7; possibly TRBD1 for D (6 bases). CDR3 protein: CASSLNHRVGEQYF. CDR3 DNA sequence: TGTGCCAGCAGCTTAAACCACAGGGTTGGAGAGCAGTACTTC.